Below are 19 T cell receptor beta chains sequenced from a single sample in a study of technical replicates of blood from a few donors. Profiling relied on immunoSEQ multiplex PCR, and the TCRdb table lists in-frame clones only, not all of them. The table shows about 73,000 clones, with 93% occurring only once. The sample comprised T cells isolated from PBMCs. These receptor sequences come from a human donor in good health.

This sequence joins TRBV5-1 and TRBJ2-1, with 7 bases matching TRBD1. The CDR3 covers 16 residues. The germline V gene has CDR1 SGHRS and CDR2 YFSETQ. With V trimmed by 2 bases and J by 9 bases, 14 bases remained unmatched. Here the CDR3 reads CASSFGVRQGIVEQFF. As DNA, the CDR3 is TGCGCCAGCAGCTTCGGGGTAAGACAGGGAATTGTTGAGCAGTTCTTC.

The chain's CDR3 is CASTSGTGGGQPQHF. The CDR3 coding sequence is TGTGCCAGCACTTCCGGGACAGGGGGCGGACAGCCCCAGCATTTT. V usage is TRBV27 and J usage is TRBJ1-5; 12 bases align to TRBD1. The germline V gene has CDR1 MNHEY and CDR2 SMNVEV (reference sequence). J was trimmed by 7 bases and V by 7 bases; bases with no gene match: 8. This CDR3 comprises 15 residues.

This sequence joins TRBV2 and TRBJ2-1, with TRBD2 matching 13 bases. CDR1 is SNHLY, CDR2 FYNNEI, per germline. V trimming: 7 bases; J trimming: 5 bases; junction bases outside the gene matches: 5. The CDR3 consists of 15 residues. The CDR3 sequence: CASKKTSGGNNEQFF. CDR3 in DNA: TGTGCCAGCAAGAAGACTAGCGGGGGGAACAATGAGCAGTTCTTC.

The chain joins TRBV6-1 to TRBJ2-3, with 8 bases fitting TRBD1. V was pared by 6 bases and J by 2 bases, with 7 bases of the junction left unmatched. Germline CDR1 and CDR2: MNHNS and SASEGT. CDR3 length: 15 residues. The CDR3 reads CASSPPGQDTDTQYF. In nucleotides, the CDR3 is TGTGCCAGCAGCCCCCCGGGACAGGACACAGATACGCAGTATTTT.

The rearrangement uses TRBV27 and TRBJ2-3; D possibly corresponds to TRBD1 (5 bases). The length of the CDR3 is 16 residues. In germline, CDR1 is MNHEY, CDR2 SMNVEV (reference sequence). V lost 0 bases and J lost 0, with 10 bases in between. The CDR3 DNA follows: TGTGCCAGCAGTTTATCGTGGGGCACGAGCACAGATACGCAGTATTTT. As protein: CASSLSWGTSTDTQYF.

The chain links TRBV12-5 to TRBJ2-7; 7 nucleotides line up with TRBD1. The CDR3 runs to 15 residues. The ends lost 5 bases at V and 9 bases at J; junction bases unmatched: 16. In germline, CDR1 is LGHNT, CDR2 FRNRAP. Here the CDR3 reads CASGQGDSNPRGQYF. Here the CDR3 DNA reads TGTGCTAGTGGTCAGGGGGATTCCAACCCCCGCGGGCAGTACTTC.

V is TRBV15 and J is TRBJ2-7; 13 bases are a match to TRBD2. V was pared by 6 bases and J by 4 bases, with 6 bases of the junction left unmatched. Germline loops: CDR1 LNHNV, CDR2 YYDKDF (reference sequence). This CDR3 has 15 residues. For the CDR3, the DNA is TGTGCCACCAGTAAAGGGACTAGCGGGGAGTACGAGCAGTACTTC. This codes for CATSKGTSGEYEQYF.

The V gene is TRBV6-5, the J gene TRBJ1-1, with D possibly matching TRBD1 (5 bases). The CDR3 covers 13 residues. V lost 5 bases and J 4 bases, leaving 11 bases between the germline ends. CDR1 is MNHEY, CDR2 SVGAGI, per germline. The CDR3 DNA reads as TGTGCCAGCAGTATGACAGTGACCACTGAAGCTTTCTTT. Its protein product is CASSMTVTTEAFF.

The rearrangement uses TRBV28 and TRBJ2-7; D unresolved. The CDR3 loop spans 13 amino acids. Germline assignment: CDR1 MDHEN and CDR2 SYDVKM. V was pared by 6 bases and J by 4 bases, with 13 bases between. The CDR3 sequence: CASSEISLYEQYF. The CDR3 DNA reads TGTGCCAGCAGCGAGATAAGCTTATACGAGCAGTACTTC.

The V call is TRBV4-1, the J call TRBJ1-1; possibly TRBD1 for D (5 bases). V was trimmed by 4 bases and J by 3 bases, leaving 12 bases between them. Per germline, CDR1 MGHRA and CDR2 YSYEKL. The CDR3 consists of 14 residues. DNA of the CDR3: TGCGCCAGCAGCCTCGGATGGGGGGACACTGAAGCTTTCTTT. This encodes CASSLGWGDTEAFF.

This clone was recorded a few times. The chain carries TRBV27 and TRBJ2-3; 9 bases map to TRBD1. Per germline, CDR1 MNHEY and CDR2 SMNVEV (reference sequence). The CDR3 consists of 17 residues. V lost 5 bases, J lost 2 bases, and 11 bases stayed unmatched. CDR3 nucleotide sequence: TGTGCCAGCAGTCCATGGACAGGGGCCCTGGACACAGATACGCAGTATTTT. Translating gives CASSPWTGALDTDTQYF.

The J gene is TRBJ1-1, the V gene TRBV5-6; 7 bases are shared with TRBD1. From germline, CDR1 is SGHDT and CDR2 YYEEEE. CDR3 length: 16 amino acids. The trim removed 0 bases at V and 4 bases at J, leaving 9 bases unmatched. The CDR3 loop is CASSLASRGVGTEAFF. CDR3 sequence (DNA): TGTGCCAGCAGCTTGGCCTCCAGGGGGGTCGGCACTGAAGCTTTCTTT.

The genes are TRBV7-9 and TRBJ2-3; TRBD2 aligns across 10 bases. This CDR3 contains 15 residues. V lost 1 base to trimming and J lost 5 bases; unmatched junction nucleotides: 3. Germline V gene data show CDR1 as SEHNR and CDR2 as FQNEAQ (reference sequence). The CDR3 DNA is TGTGCCAGCAGCTTAGGAGCGGGGGGGGTAGATACGCAGTATTTT. It yields the protein CASSLGAGGVDTQYF.

The chain recombines TRBV11-1 with TRBJ1-2; D perhaps matches TRBD1 (6 bases). This CDR3 region has 14 residues. Trimming stripped 5 bases from V and 3 bases from J, with 13 bases between. Germline CDR1 reads SGHAT; CDR2 reads FQDESV (reference sequence). The CDR3 spells CASSPIQGYYGYTF. CDR3 sequence (DNA): TGTGCCAGCAGCCCGATACAGGGATACTATGGCTACACCTTC.

The genes are TRBV5-4 and TRBJ1-1; D possibly corresponds to TRBD1 (6 bases). Germline values: CDR1 SGHNT, CDR2 YYREEE (reference sequence). Between the trimmed V and J ends, which lost 1 base and 4 bases, there was a span of 11 bases. This CDR3 spans 14 amino acids. Written as DNA, the CDR3 is TGTGCCAGCAGCTTGTCAGGGGCCGGCACTGAAGCTTTCTTT. It yields the protein CASSLSGAGTEAFF.

The chain has TRBV6-1 and TRBJ2-1, with 9 bases aligning to TRBD2. Germline trimming cut 6 bases from V and 7 bases from J; bases unmatched to any gene: 10. The CDR3 is made up of 15 amino acids. Germline V CDR1 and CDR2: MNHNS, SASEGT. The CDR3 nucleotides read TGTGCCAGCAGAGCAGGGACTAGCAAAAGTAATGAGCAGTTCTTC. The encoded protein is CASRAGTSKSNEQFF.

The CDR3, as DNA: TGTGCCAGCAGTCCGATACACCGGGACAGACACTACGAGCAGTACTTC. Amino acids: CASSPIHRDRHYEQYF. This chain uses TRBV6-6 with TRBJ2-7, with 7 bases lining up with TRBD1. The ends lost 5 bases at V and 3 bases at J; junction bases unmatched: 13. This CDR3 region has 16 residues. The germline V gene has CDR1 MNHNY and CDR2 SVGAGI (reference sequence).

The rearrangement uses TRBV6-5 and TRBJ1-1, with TRBD1 as a possible D gene (5 bases). Germline values: CDR1 MNHEY, CDR2 SVGAGI. CDR3 length equals 14 residues. V was cut by 6 bases and J by 3 bases, with 14 bases left in between. CDR3 nucleotides: TGTGCCAGCAGGGTCGGGACTGCAGACACTGAAGCTTTCTTT. It is translated as CASRVGTADTEAFF.

The DNA of the CDR3 is TGTGCCAGCAGCCTAGCGGGTGGCACAGATACGCAGTATTTT. Amino acids: CASSLAGGTDTQYF. The chain carries TRBV4-2 and TRBJ2-3, with 7 positions matching TRBD2. J was trimmed by 1 base and V by 4 bases; bases with no gene match: 2. Looked up from germline, CDR1 is LGHNA and CDR2 is YNFKEQ. This CDR3 region has 14 residues.